This T cell receptor beta chain derives from a study of T cells in Graves' hyperthyroidism and ophthalmopathy. This CDR3 is built from 13 residues. Germline CDR1 is GTSNPN and CDR2 is SVGIG (reference sequence). Trimming took off 0 bases at V and 5 bases at J, with 8 bases between the two ends. RNA transcripts yielded amplified TCR beta CDR3 regions. The HTBI primer set drove a first-round RT-PCR of the TCR CDR3. TCRdb re-analysed the multiplex PCR reads in MiXCR, keeping a single row per CDR3 protein. The sample lists roughly 150,000 distinct CDR3 sequences; approximately 9% were seen once. This clonotype was seen many times.

Material: blood. The chain carries TRBV30 and TRBJ1-5, with D tentatively TRBD1 (6 bases). The receptor's source is a woman aged 18 to 35 with Graves' hyperthyroidism that later progressed to Graves' ophthalmopathy. CDR3 residues: CAWSVQGDQPQHF. The CDR3 bases are TGTGCCTGGAGTGTACAGGGTGATCAGCCCCAGCATTTT.